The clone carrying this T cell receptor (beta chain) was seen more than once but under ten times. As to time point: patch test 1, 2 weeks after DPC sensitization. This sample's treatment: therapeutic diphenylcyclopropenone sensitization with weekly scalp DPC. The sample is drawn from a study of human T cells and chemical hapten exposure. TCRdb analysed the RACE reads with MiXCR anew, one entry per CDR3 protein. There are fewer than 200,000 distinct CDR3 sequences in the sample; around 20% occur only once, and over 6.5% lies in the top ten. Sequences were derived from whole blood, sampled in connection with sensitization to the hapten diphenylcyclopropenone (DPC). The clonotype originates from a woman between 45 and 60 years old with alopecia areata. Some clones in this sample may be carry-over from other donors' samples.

In nucleotides, the CDR3 is TGTGCCAGCAGAAGACAAGGGGGCGGGAGAGCCTACGAGCAGTACTTC. It encodes CASRRQGGGRAYEQYF. J is TRBJ2-7 and V is TRBV27; tentatively, D is TRBD1 or TRBD2 (7 bases each). The CDR3 loop spans 16 amino acids. Per germline, CDR1 MNHEY and CDR2 SMNVEV (reference sequence). V was shortened by 6 bases and J by 2 bases, with 20 bases between the two germline ends.